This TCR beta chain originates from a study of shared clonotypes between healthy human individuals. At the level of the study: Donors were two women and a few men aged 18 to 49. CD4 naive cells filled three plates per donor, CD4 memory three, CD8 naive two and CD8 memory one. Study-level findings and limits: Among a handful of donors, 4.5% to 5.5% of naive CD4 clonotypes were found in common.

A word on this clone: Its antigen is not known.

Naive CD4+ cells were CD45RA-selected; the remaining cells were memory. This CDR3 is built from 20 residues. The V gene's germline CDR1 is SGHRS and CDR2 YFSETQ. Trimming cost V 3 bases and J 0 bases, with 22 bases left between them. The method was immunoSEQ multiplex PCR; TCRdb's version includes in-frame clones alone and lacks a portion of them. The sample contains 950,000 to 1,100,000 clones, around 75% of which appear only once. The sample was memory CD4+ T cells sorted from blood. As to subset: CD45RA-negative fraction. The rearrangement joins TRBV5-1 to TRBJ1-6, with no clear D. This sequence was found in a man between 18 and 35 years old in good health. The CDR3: CASSSMDRARGSSYNSPLHF. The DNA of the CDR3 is TGCGCCAGCAGCTCGATGGATAGGGCCCGAGGGAGCTCCTATAATTCACCCCTCCACTTT. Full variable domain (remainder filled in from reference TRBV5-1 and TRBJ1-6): KAGVTQTPRYLIKTRGQQVTLSCSPISGHRSVSWYQQTPGQGLQFLFEYFSETQRNKGNFPGRFSGRQFSNSRSEMNVSTLELGDSALYLCASSSMDRARGSSYNSPLHFGNGTRLTVT.